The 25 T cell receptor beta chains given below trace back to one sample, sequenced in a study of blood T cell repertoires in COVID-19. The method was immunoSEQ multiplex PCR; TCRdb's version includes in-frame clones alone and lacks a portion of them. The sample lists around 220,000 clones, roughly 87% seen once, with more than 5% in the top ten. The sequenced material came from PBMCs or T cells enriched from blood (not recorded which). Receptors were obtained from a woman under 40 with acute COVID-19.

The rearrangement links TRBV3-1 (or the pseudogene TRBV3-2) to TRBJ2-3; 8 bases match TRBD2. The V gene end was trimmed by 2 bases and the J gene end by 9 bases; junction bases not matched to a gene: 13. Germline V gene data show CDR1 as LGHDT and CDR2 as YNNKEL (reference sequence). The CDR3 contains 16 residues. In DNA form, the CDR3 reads TGTGCCAGCAGCCAAAACATGTTCGTGGCGGGGGGCACGCAGTATTTT. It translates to CASSQNMFVAGGTQYF.

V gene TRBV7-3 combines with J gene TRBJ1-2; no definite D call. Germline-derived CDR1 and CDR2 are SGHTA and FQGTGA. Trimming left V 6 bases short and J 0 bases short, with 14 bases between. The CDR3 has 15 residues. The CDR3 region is CASSAPGYSNYGYTF. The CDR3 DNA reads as TGTGCCAGCAGTGCCCCCGGTTACTCTAACTATGGCTACACCTTC.

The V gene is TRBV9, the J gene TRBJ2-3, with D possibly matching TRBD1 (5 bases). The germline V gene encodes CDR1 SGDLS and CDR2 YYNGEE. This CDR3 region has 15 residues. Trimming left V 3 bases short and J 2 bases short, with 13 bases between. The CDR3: CASSAVGATTDTQYF. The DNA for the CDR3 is TGTGCCAGCAGCGCCGTTGGGGCCACCACAGATACGCAGTATTTT.

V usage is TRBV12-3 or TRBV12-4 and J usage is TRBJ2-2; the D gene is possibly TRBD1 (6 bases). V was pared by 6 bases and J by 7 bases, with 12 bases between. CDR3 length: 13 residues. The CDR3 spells CASSPRGGGELFF. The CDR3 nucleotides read TGTGCCAGCAGCCCCAGGGGCGGCGGGGAGCTGTTTTTT.

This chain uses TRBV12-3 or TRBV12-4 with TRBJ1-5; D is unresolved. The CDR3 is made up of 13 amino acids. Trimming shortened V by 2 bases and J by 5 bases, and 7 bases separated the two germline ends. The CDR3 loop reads CASSLTTDQPQHF. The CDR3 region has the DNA TGTGCCAGCAGTTTAACTACCGATCAGCCCCAGCATTTT.

The CDR3, as DNA: TGTGCCAGCAATAAACAGGGGCGGCAGCATTTT. Protein: CASNKQGRQHF. This chain connects TRBV6-5 to TRBJ1-5; 7 bases line up with TRBD1. This CDR3 is 11 amino acids long. Germline assignment: CDR1 MNHEY and CDR2 SVGAGI. J was trimmed by 13 bases and V by 7 bases; bases with no gene match: 7.

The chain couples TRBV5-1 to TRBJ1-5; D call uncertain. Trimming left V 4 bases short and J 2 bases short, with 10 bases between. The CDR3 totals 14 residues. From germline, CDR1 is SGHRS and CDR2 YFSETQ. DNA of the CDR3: TGCGCCAGCAGCGCCGGGGAGGGCAATCAGCCCCAGCATTTT. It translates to CASSAGEGNQPQHF.

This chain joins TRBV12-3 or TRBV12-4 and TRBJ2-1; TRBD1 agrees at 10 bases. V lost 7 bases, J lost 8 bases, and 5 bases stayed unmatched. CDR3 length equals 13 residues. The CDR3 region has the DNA TGTGCCAGCACTCTGACAGGGGGCGATGAGCAGTTCTTC. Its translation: CASTLTGGDEQFF.

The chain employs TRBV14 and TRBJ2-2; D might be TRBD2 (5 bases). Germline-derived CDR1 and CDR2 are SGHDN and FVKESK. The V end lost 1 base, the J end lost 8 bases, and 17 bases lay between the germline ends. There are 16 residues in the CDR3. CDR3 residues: CASSQVTGIANGELFF. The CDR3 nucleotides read TGTGCCAGCAGCCAAGTTACCGGGATAGCGAATGGGGAGCTGTTTTTT.

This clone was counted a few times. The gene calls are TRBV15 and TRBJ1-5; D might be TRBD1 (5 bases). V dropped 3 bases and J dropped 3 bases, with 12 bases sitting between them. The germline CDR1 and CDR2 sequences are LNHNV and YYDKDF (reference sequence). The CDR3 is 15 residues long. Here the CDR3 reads CATSRIPGDNQPQHF. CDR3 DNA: TGTGCCACCAGCAGGATACCGGGGGACAATCAGCCCCAGCATTTT. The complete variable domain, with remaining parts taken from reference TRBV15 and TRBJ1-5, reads DAMVIQNPRYQVTQFGKPVTLSCSQTLNHNVMYWYQQKSSQAPKLLFHYYDKDFNNEADTPDNFQSRRPNTSFCFLDIRSPGLGDTAMYLCATSRIPGDNQPQHFGDGTRLSIL.

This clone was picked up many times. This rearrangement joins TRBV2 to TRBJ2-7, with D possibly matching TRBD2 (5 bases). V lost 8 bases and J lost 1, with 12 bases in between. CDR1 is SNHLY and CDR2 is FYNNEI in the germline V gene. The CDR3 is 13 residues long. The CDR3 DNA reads TGTGCCAGCGTGCCTAGCAGTTCCTACGAGCAGTACTTC. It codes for CASVPSSSYEQYF.

CDR3 region: CASTDLGQNYGYTF. Here the CDR3 DNA reads TGTGCCAGCACCGACCTGGGCCAAAACTATGGCTACACCTTC. The chain combines TRBV2 with TRBJ1-2; D ambiguous. This CDR3 spans 14 amino acids. Trimming took off 7 bases at V and 2 bases at J, with 14 bases between the two ends. Per germline, CDR1 SNHLY and CDR2 FYNNEI.

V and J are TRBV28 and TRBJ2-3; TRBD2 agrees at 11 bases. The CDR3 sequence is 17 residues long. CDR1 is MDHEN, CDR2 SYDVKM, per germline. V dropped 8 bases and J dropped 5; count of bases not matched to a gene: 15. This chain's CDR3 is CASALSSGGAYGDTQYF. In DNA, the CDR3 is TGTGCCAGCGCCCTCAGTAGCGGGGGGGCCTATGGAGATACGCAGTATTTT. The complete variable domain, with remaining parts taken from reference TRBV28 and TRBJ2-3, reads DVKVTQSSRYLVKRTGEKVFLECVQDMDHENMFWYRQDPGLGLRLIYFSYDVKMKEKGDIPEGYSVSREKKERFSLILESASTNQTSMYLCASALSSGGAYGDTQYFGPGTRLTVL.

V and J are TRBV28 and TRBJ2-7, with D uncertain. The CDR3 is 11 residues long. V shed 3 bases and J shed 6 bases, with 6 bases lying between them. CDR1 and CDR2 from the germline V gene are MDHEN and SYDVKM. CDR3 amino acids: CASSFAGEQYF. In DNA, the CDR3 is TGTGCCAGCAGTTTCGCCGGCGAGCAGTACTTC. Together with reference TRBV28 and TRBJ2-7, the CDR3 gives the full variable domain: DVKVTQSSRYLVKRTGEKVFLECVQDMDHENMFWYRQDPGLGLRLIYFSYDVKMKEKGDIPEGYSVSREKKERFSLILESASTNQTSMYLCASSFAGEQYFGPGTRLTVT.

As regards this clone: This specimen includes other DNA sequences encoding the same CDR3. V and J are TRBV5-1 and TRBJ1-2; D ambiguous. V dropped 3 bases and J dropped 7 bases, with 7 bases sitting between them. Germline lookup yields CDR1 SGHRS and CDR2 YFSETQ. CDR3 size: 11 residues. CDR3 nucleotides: TGCGCCAGCAGCTCCGGAGGTGGCTACACCTTC. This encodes CASSSGGGYTF.

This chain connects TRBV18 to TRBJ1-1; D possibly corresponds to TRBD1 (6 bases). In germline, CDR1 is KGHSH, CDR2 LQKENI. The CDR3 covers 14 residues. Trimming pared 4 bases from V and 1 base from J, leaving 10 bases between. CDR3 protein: CASSLRDKNTEAFF. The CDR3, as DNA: TGTGCCAGCTCACTCCGGGACAAGAACACTGAAGCTTTCTTT.

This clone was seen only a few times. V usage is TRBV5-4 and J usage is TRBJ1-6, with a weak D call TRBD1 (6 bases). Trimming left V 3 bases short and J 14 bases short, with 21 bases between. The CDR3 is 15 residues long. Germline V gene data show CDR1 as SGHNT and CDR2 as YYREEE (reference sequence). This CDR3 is CASSSAGTRGFSLHF. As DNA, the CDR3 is TGTGCCAGCAGCTCAGCCGGGACACGGGGTTTTTCCCTCCACTTT.

For the CDR3, the DNA is TGTGCCAGCAGTTTATCGTCAGGGTTTGAGCAGTTCTTC. This encodes CASSLSSGFEQFF. V usage is TRBV27 and J usage is TRBJ2-1, with D possibly TRBD1 on 5 matching bases. Germline V lookup: CDR1 MNHEY, CDR2 SMNVEV (reference sequence). Trimming cost V 0 bases and J 9 bases, with 9 bases left between them. This CDR3 contains 13 residues.

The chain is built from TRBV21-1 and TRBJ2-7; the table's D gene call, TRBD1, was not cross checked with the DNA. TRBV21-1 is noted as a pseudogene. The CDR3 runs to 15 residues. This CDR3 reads CASSKRRDRGVEQYF. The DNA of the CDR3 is TGTGCCAGCAGCAAACGACGGGACAGGGGAGTCGAGCAGTACTTC.

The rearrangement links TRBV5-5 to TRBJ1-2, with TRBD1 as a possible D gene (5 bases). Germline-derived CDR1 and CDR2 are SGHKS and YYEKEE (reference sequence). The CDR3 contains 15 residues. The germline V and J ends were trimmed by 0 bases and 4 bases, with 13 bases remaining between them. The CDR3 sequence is CASSLGQGRGYGYTF. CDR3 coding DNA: TGTGCCAGCAGCTTGGGTCAGGGTAGGGGCTATGGCTACACCTTC. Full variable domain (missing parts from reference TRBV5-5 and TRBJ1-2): DAGVTQSPTHLIKTRGQQVTLRCSPISGHKSVSWYQQVLGQGPQFIFQYYEKEERGRGNFPDRFSARQFPNYSSELNVNALLLGDSALYLCASSLGQGRGYGYTFGSGTRLTVV.

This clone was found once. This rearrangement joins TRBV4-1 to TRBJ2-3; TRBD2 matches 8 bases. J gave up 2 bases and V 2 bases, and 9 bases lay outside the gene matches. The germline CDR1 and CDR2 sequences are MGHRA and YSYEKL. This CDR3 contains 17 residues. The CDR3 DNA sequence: TGCGCCAGCAGCCAAACCCCAGCGGGGGCGACCACAGATACGCAGTATTTT. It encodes CASSQTPAGATTDTQYF.

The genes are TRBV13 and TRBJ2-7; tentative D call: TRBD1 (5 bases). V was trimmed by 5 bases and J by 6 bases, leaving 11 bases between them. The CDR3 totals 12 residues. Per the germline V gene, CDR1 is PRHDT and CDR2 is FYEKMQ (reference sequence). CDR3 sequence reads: CASSRQIGEQYF. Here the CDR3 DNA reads TGTGCCAGCAGCCGACAGATTGGCGAGCAGTACTTC.

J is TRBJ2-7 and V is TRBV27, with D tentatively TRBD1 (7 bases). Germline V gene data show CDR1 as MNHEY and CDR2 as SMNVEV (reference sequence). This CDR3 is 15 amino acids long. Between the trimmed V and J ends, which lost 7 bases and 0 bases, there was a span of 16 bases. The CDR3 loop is CASMYAGQTSYEQYF. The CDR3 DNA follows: TGTGCCAGCATGTATGCGGGACAGACCTCCTACGAGCAGTACTTC.

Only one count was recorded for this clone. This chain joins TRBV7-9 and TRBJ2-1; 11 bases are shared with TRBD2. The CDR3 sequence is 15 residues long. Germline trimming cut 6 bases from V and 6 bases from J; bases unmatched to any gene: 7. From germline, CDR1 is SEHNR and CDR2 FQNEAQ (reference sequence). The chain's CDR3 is CASRVAGGPSNEQFF. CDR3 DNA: TGTGCCAGCAGGGTAGCGGGAGGGCCGAGCAATGAGCAGTTCTTC. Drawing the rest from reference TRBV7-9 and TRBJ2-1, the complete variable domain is DTGVSQNPRHKITKRGQNVTFRCDPISEHNRLYWYRQTLGQGPEFLTYFQNEAQLEKSRLLSDRFSAERPKGSFSTLEIQRTEQGDSAMYLCASRVAGGPSNEQFFGPGTRLTVL.

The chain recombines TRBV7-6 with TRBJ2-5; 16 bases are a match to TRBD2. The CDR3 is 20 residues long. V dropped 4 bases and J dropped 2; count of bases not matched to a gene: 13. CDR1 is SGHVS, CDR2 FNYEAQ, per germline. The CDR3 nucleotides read TGTGCCAGCAGCTGGGGACGTCGGGGACTAGCGGGAGGGGGGCAAGAGACCCAGTACTTC. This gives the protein CASSWGRRGLAGGGQETQYF.